The clone carrying this TCR beta chain has only a few counts. V shed 5 bases and J 4 bases; nucleotides not matched to a gene: 5. The length of the CDR3 is 14 residues. This sample's TCRbeta library carried unique molecular identifier barcodes. TCRdb processed the PCR reads anew with MiXCR; each CDR3 protein has one entry. This table holds around 370,000 distinct CDR3 sequences, about 9.4% found once. The sample comes from a study of T-cell reconstitution after alpha-beta-depleted transplantation in children. The source material was PBMCs from the stem cell graft donor, sampled from the stem cell graft. The TCR was taken from a human donor who donated a stem cell graft to a child with acute lymphoblastic leukemia. This chain links TRBV12-3 or TRBV12-4 with TRBJ2-1; 7 bases agree with TRBD2. The CDR3 spells CASSPVGGYNEQFF. For the CDR3, the DNA is TGTGCCAGCAGTCCTGTGGGAGGGTACAATGAGCAGTTCTTC.